This TCR beta chain was profiled in a study of cytomegalovirus exposure and HLA in healthy donors. Regarding the study as a whole: It was approximately 150 TCR beta chains that were listed as cytomegalovirus-associated.

With 60 Vbeta and 13 Jbeta primers, the PCR was carried out. Using immunoSEQ multiplex PCR, the repertoire was profiled, and TCRdb retains in-frame clones only, with some absent. Of roughly 98,000 clones listed, more than 60% were seen once; the top ten hold 2% to 3%. A remark on this clone: Antigen: not known.

Input material: PBMCs. This sequence originates from a man between 45 and 60 years old in good health and CMV-seronegative.

In DNA, the CDR3 is TGTGCCAGCAGTCTCCCAGGTGCAGGGGTCACTGGAAACACCATATATTTT. Translated: CASSLPGAGVTGNTIYF. The chain combines TRBV28 with TRBJ1-3; D is perhaps TRBD1 (6 bases). The CDR3 loop spans 17 amino acids. Germline CDR1 is MDHEN and CDR2 is SYDVKM. The V end lost 5 bases, the J end lost 2 bases, and 19 bases lay between the germline ends.